The following is a T cell receptor (beta chain) sequence with its context. Its matching antigen is unknown. Just one base apart from a much larger clone, this may be a read error. The data derive from a study of tumor-infiltrating lymphocytes in primary liver carcinoma. Turning to the study itself: The study included patients who were men and women aged 30 to 69 years. Broader study findings: Being bulk and unsorted, samples allowed no CD4+ and CD8+ repertoire comparison.

RNA was extracted from whole blood without cell sorting, alongside germline DNA. A constant-region primer served to make TCR beta cDNA from about 0.45 ug total RNA. Researchers made the TCR beta libraries by running three nested multiplex PCR rounds with slightly modified ARM-PCR. A C-beta reverse primer was combined with TRBV1-TRBV30 forward primers in the first two PCR rounds, and each round had around 11 cycles. TCRdb re-analysed the multiplex PCR reads in MiXCR, keeping a single row per CDR3 protein. The data hold fewer than 350,000 distinct CDR3 sequences, with approximately 65% observed a single time. The CDR3 has 14 amino acids. In germline, CDR1 is SEHNR, CDR2 FQNEAQ (reference sequence).

The chain links TRBV7-9 to TRBJ2-1, with 7 bases identical to TRBD1. The clonotype comes from a man aged 40-49 years with primary liver carcinoma and hepatitis B virus infection. The sequenced sample was peripheral blood. The DNA of the CDR3 is TGTGTCAGCAGCTCGTCGGACAGGTTGAATGAGCAGTTCTTC. Translation: CVSSSSDRLNEQFF.